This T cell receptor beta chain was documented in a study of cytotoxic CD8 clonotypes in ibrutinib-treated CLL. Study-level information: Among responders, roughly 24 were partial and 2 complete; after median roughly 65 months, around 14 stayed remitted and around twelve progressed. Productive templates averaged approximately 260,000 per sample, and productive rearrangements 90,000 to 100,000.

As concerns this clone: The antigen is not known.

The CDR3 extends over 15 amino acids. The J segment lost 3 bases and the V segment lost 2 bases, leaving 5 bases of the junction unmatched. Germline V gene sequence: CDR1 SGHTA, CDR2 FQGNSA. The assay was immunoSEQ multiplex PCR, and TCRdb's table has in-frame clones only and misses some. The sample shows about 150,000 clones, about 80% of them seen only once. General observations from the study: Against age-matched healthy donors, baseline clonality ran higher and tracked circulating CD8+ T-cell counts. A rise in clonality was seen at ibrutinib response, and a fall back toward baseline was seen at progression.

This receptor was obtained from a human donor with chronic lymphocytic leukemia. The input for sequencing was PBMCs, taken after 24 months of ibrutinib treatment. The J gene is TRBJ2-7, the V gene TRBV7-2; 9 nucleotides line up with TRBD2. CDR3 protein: CASSLLREGSYEQYF. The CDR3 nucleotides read TGTGCCAGCAGCTTATTGCGGGAGGGCAGCTACGAGCAGTACTTC. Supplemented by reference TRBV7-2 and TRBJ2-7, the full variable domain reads GAGVSQSPSNKVTEKGKDVELRCDPISGHTALYWYRQSLGQGLEFLIYFQGNSAPDKSGLPSDRFSAERTGGSVSTLTIQRTQQEDSAVYLCASSLLREGSYEQYFGPGTRLTVT.